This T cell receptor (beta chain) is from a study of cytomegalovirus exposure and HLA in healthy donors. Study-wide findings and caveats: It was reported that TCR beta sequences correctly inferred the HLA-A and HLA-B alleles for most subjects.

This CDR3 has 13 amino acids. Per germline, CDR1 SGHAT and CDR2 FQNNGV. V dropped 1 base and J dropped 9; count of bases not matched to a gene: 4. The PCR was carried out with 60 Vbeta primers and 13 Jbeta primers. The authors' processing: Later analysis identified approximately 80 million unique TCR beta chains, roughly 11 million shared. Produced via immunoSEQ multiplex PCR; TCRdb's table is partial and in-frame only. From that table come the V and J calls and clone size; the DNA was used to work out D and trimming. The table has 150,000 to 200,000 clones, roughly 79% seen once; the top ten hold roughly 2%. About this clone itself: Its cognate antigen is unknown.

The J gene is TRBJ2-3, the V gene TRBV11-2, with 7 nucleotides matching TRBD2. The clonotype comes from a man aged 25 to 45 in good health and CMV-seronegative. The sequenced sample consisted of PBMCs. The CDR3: CASSLVWGGTQYF. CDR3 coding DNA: TGTGCCAGCAGCTTAGTATGGGGAGGGACGCAGTATTTT.